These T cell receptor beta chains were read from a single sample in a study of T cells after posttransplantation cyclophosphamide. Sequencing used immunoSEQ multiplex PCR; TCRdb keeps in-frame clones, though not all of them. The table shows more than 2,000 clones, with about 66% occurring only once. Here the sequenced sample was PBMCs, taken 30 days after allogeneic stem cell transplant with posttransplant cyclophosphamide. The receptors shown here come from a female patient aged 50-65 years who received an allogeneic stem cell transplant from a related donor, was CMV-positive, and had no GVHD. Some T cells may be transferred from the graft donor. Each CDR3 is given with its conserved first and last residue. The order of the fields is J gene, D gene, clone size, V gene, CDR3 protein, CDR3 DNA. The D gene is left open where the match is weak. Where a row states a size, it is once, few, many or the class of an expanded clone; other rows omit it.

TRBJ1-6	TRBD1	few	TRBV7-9	CASSLRDSSYNSPLHF	TGTGCCAGCAGCTTACGGGACAGCTCCTATAATTCACCCCTCCACTTT
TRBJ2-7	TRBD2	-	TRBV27	CASSWRLAGETHEQYF	TGTGCCAGCAGCTGGAGGCTAGCGGGAGAGACGCACGAGCAGTACTTC
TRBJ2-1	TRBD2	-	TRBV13	CASSPGLAAGEQFF	TGTGCCAGCAGCCCAGGACTAGCAGCGGGGGAGCAGTTCTTC
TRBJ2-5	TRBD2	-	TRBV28	CASRVTSGETQYF	TGTGCCAGCAGGGTAACTAGCGGAGAGACCCAGTACTTC
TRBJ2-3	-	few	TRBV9	CASSVVGWGPSDTQYF	TGTGCCAGCAGCGTAGTTGGTTGGGGGCCCTCCGATACGCAGTATTTT
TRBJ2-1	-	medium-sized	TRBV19	CASSIVSRANEQFF	TGTGCCAGTAGTATAGTATCCAGGGCCAATGAGCAGTTCTTC
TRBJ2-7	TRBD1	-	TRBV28	CASSFLTGVGTYEQYF	TGTGCCAGCAGTTTCCTAACAGGGGTGGGAACCTACGAGCAGTACTTC
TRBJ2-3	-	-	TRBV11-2	CASSFTTTDTQYF	TGTGCCAGCAGCTTCACAACGACAGATACGCAGTATTTT
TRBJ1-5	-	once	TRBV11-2	CASSLYSNQPQHF	TGTGCCAGCAGCTTGTATAGCAATCAGCCCCAGCATTTT
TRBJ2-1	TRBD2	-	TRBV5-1	CASSPRSGTSGGNEQFF	TGCGCCAGCAGCCCGAGGTCCGGGACTAGCGGGGGCAATGAGCAGTTCTTC
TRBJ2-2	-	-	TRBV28	CASSLLLNTGELFF	TGTGCCAGCAGCCTCCTACTGAACACCGGGGAGCTGTTTTTT
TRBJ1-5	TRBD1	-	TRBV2	CASRSTGGDQPQHF	TGTGCCAGCCGCTCGACAGGGGGCGATCAGCCCCAGCATTTT
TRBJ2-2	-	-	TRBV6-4	CASSAQGLFTGELFF	TGTGCCAGCAGTGCCCAAGGACTATTCACCGGGGAGCTGTTTTTT
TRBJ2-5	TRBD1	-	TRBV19	CASRDRALSQETQYF	TGTGCCAGTAGGGACAGGGCTTTAAGCCAAGAGACCCAGTACTTC
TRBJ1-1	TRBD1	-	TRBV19	CASRGTDEAFF	TGTGCCAGTAGGGGGACAGATGAAGCTTTCTTT
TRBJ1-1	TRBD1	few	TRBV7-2	CASSTGQGKRAFF	TGTGCCAGCAGCACGGGACAGGGAAAAAGGGCTTTCTTT
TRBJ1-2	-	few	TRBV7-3	CASSGRVHYGYTF	TGCGCCAGCAGCGGCAGGGTTCACTATGGCTACACCTTC
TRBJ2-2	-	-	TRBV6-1	CATRGAYGGSGELFF	TGTGCCACCAGGGGAGCTTACGGTGGGTCCGGGGAGCTGTTTTTT
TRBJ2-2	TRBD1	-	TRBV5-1	CASNDGQVNTGELFF	TGCGCCAGCAATGATGGACAGGTTAACACCGGGGAGCTGTTTTTT
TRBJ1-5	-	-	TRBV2	CASRFTGINQPQHF	TGTGCCAGCAGATTCACAGGGATCAATCAGCCCCAGCATTTT
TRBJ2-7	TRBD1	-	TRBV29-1	CSVGATGPLSYEQYF	TGCAGCGTTGGGGCGACAGGGCCCCTCTCCTACGAGCAGTACTTC
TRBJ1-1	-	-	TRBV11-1	CASSLDGPVNTEAFF	TGTGCCAGCAGCTTAGATGGCCCAGTGAACACTGAAGCTTTCTTT
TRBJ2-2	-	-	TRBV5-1	CASSLEGGQNTGELFF	TGCGCCAGCAGCTTGGAAGGGGGTCAGAACACCGGGGAGCTGTTTTTT
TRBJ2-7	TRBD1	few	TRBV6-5	CASREGGASYEQYF	TGTGCCAGCAGGGAAGGGGGCGCGTCCTACGAGCAGTACTTC
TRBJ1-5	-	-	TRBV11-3	CASRERPPGVSTAQHF	TGTGCCAGCAGAGAGCGACCCCCGGGTGTATCCACGGCCCAGCATTTT
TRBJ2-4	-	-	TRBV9	CASSVEDGGWEYF	TGTGCCAGCAGCGTAGAAGATGGGGGCTGGGAGTACTTC
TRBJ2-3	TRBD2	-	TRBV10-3	CAIRGGLAPDTQYF	TGTGCCATCAGGGGGGGACTAGCGCCAGATACGCAGTATTTT
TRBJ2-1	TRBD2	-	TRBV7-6	CASTGGGNEQFF	TGTGCCAGCACCGGGGGGGGCAATGAGCAGTTCTTC
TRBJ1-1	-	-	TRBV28	CASSLGGRAFF	TGTGCCAGCAGTTTGGGAGGTAGAGCTTTCTTT
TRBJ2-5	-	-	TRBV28	CASSPQVEQYF	TGTGCCAGCAGTCCCCAGGTAGAGCAGTACTTC
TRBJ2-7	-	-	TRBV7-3	CASSLTGAETYEQYF	TGTGCCAGCAGCTTAACGGGGGCCGAGACCTACGAGCAGTACTTC
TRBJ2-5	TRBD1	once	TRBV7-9	CASSRTGIETQYF	TGTGCCAGCAGCCGGACAGGGATAGAGACCCAGTACTTC
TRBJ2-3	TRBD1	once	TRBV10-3	CAISEDRGWTQYF	TGTGCCATCAGTGAGGACAGGGGATGGACGCAGTATTTT
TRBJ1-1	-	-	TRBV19	CASSLVGAAEAFF	TGTGCCAGTAGCCTCGTGGGTGCGGCTGAAGCTTTCTTT
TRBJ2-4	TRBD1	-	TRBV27	CASSSRAGQGAKNIQYF	TGTGCCAGCAGTTCAAGGGCGGGACAGGGAGCCAAAAACATTCAGTACTTC
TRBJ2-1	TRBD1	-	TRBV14	CASSRDRVLNEQFF	TGTGCCAGCAGCCGGGACAGGGTCCTCAATGAGCAGTTCTTC
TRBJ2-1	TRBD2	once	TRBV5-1	CASSSLGLAGGQNEQFF	TGCGCCAGCAGCTCCTTAGGACTAGCGGGAGGGCAGAATGAGCAGTTCTTC
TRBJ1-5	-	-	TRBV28	CASSRVPGNQPQHF	TGTGCCAGCAGCCGGGTCCCTGGCAATCAGCCCCAGCATTTT
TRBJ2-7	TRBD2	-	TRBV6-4	CASSPSSGSREQYF	TGTGCCAGCAGCCCCAGTAGCGGGAGTCGCGAGCAGTACTTC
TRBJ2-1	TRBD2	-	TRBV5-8	CASTGTRLGPYNEQFF	TGTGCCAGCACCGGGACTAGGCTGGGCCCCTACAATGAGCAGTTCTTC
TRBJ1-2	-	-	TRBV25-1	CASSLNYGYTF	TGTGCCAGCAGTCTTAACTATGGCTACACCTTC
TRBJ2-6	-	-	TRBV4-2	CASRTGSSGANVLTF	TGTGCCAGCAGAACAGGGAGCTCTGGGGCCAACGTCCTGACTTTC
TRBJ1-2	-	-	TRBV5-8	CASSPMGGAYGYTF	TGTGCCAGCAGCCCAATGGGGGGGGCTTATGGCTACACCTTC
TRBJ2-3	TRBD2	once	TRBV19	CASSIKAGVDTQYF	TGTGCCAGTAGTATAAAAGCGGGAGTTGATACGCAGTATTTT
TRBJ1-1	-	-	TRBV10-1	CASSESGQRDFEAFF	TGCGCCAGCAGTGAGTCCGGACAGCGCGACTTTGAAGCTTTCTTT
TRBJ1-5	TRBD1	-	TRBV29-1	CSVETGDQPQHF	TGCAGCGTTGAGACAGGGGATCAGCCCCAGCATTTT
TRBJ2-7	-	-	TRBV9	CASSARRVGEQYF	TGTGCCAGCAGCGCCCGGAGGGTCGGCGAGCAGTACTTC
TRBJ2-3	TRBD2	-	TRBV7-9	CASSPGLGADTQYF	TGTGCCAGCAGCCCAGGACTAGGAGCAGATACGCAGTATTTT
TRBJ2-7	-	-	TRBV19	CASSISGRYEQYF	TGTGCCAGTAGTATTAGCGGCAGGTACGAGCAGTACTTC
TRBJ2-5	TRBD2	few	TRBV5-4	CASSPGRRLAGAETQYF	TGTGCCAGCAGCCCCGGCCGGAGACTAGCGGGGGCGGAGACCCAGTACTTC
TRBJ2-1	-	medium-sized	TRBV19	CASSISTGSSYNEQFF	TGTGCCAGTAGTATAAGCACGGGTAGCTCCTACAATGAGCAGTTCTTC
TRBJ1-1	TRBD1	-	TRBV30	CAWSPPPGQGGTEAFF	TGTGCCTGGAGTCCCCCGCCGGGACAGGGAGGTACTGAAGCTTTCTTT
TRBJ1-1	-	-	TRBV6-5	CASSTGVGGNTEAFF	TGTGCCAGCAGCACCGGGGTAGGGGGAAACACTGAAGCTTTCTTT
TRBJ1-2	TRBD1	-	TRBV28	CASSSTGDPSNYGYTF	TGTGCCAGCAGTTCTACAGGGGATCCTTCCAACTATGGCTACACCTTC
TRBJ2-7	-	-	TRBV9	CASSVAGLPNHEQYF	TGTGCCAGCAGCGTAGCTGGACTCCCGAACCACGAGCAGTACTTC
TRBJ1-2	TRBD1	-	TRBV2	CASGTESYGYTF	TGTGCCAGCGGGACAGAGAGCTATGGCTACACCTTC
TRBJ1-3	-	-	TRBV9	CASSVRDTLSGNTIYF	TGTGCCAGCAGCGTAAGGGACACCCTCTCTGGAAACACCATATATTTT